The clone carrying this T cell receptor (beta chain) was picked up one time. The data belong to a study of shared clonotypes between healthy human individuals. Trimming took 5 bases from V and 2 from J; bases not matched to a gene: 4. CDR1 SGHTA and CDR2 FQGNSA come from the germline V gene. The CDR3 has 15 amino acids. Only in-frame clones appear in the TCRdb table, and some are missing; sequencing was by immunoSEQ multiplex PCR. This sample has over a million clones, with roughly 98.5% found just once. Sequenced material: naive CD4+ T cells sorted from blood. Sample subset: CD45RA+ positively selected. The TCR originated in a man aged 25-40 years in good health. This rearrangement joins TRBV7-2 to TRBJ1-3, with 9 bases lining up with TRBD1. The CDR3: CASSPGTGPGNTIYF. The DNA of the CDR3 is TGTGCCAGCAGCCCAGGGACAGGGCCTGGAAACACCATATATTTT. The full variable domain, with the rest looked up from reference TRBV7-2 and TRBJ1-3, is GAGVSQSPSNKVTEKGKDVELRCDPISGHTALYWYRQSLGQGLEFLIYFQGNSAPDKSGLPSDRFSAERTGGSVSTLTIQRTQQEDSAVYLCASSPGTGPGNTIYFGEGSWLTVV.